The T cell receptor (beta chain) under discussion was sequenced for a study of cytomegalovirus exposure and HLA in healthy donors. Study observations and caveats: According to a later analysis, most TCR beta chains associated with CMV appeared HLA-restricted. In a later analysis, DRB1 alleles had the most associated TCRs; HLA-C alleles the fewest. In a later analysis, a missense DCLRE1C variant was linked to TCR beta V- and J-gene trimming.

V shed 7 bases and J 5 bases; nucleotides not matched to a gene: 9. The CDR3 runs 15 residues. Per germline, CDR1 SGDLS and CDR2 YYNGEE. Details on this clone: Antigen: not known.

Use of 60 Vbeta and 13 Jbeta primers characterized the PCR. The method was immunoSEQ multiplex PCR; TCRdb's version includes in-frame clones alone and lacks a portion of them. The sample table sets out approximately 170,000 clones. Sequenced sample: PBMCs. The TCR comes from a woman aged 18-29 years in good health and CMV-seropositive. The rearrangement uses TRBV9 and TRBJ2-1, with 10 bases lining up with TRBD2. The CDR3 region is CASALTSGRDNEQFF. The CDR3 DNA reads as TGTGCCAGCGCCCTGACTAGCGGGCGAGACAATGAGCAGTTCTTC.